These 13 T cell receptor beta chains were all obtained from the same sample, sequenced in a study of cytomegalovirus exposure and HLA in healthy donors. The PCR employed 60 Vbeta primers together with 13 Jbeta primers. Libraries were prepared by immunoSEQ multiplex PCR; TCRdb keeps only in-frame clonotypes and omits some of them. The sample consists of about 160,000 clones, approximately 78% of them appearing once. What was sequenced was PBMCs. The receptors stem from a woman in her thirties or forties in good health and CMV-seronegative.

The chain links TRBV18 to TRBJ1-4; TRBD1 agrees at 10 bases. The CDR3 extends over 15 amino acids. Trimming cost V 3 bases and J 11 bases; bases outside gene matches: 9. Germline CDR1 reads KGHSH; CDR2 reads LQKENI. In DNA, the CDR3 is TGTGCCAGCTCACCCCCCGGGACAGGGGACGGGAAACTGTTTTTT. Translation: CASSPPGTGDGKLFF.

This clone was picked up a small number of times. The rearrangement joins TRBV5-5 to TRBJ2-7; TRBD1 matches 7 bases. V gave up 3 bases and J gave up 1 base; unmatched junction bases: 13. The CDR3 runs to 17 residues. CDR1 SGHKS and CDR2 YYEKEE come from the germline V gene (reference sequence). The chain's CDR3 is CASSSPGTATMSYEQYF. The CDR3 DNA reads TGTGCCAGCAGCTCCCCCGGGACAGCTACCATGTCCTACGAGCAGTACTTC.

V usage is TRBV28 and J usage is TRBJ1-2; no clear D. The CDR3 length is 12 residues. The V and J ends lost 8 bases and 4 bases respectively, with 11 bases between them. In germline, CDR1 is MDHEN, CDR2 SYDVKM. Here the CDR3 DNA reads TGTGCCAGCCTAATAGAACCCTATGGCTACACCTTC. It translates to CASLIEPYGYTF.

The chain couples TRBV7-9 to TRBJ1-5; D gene unclear. V was pared by 5 bases and J by 5 bases, with 10 bases between. The length of the CDR3 is 13 residues. Germline loops: CDR1 SEHNR, CDR2 FQNEAQ (reference sequence). The CDR3 DNA sequence: TGTGCCAGCAGCCGGAACGAGGATCAGCCCCAGCATTTT. Translation: CASSRNEDQPQHF. Combining the CDR3 with reference TRBV7-9 and TRBJ1-5 gives the whole variable domain DTGVSQNPRHKITKRGQNVTFRCDPISEHNRLYWYRQTLGQGPEFLTYFQNEAQLEKSRLLSDRFSAERPKGSFSTLEIQRTEQGDSAMYLCASSRNEDQPQHFGDGTRLSIL.

Worth noting for this clone: At one boundary the junction diverges from the germline segment, which might be a read error. The chain links TRBV7-9 to TRBJ2-7; TRBD1 matches at 8 bases. Germline CDR1 and CDR2: SEHNR and FQNEAQ (reference sequence). The length of the CDR3 is 16 residues. The CDR3 DNA reads as TGTTCCAGCAGCCCCAAGATCTCCGGACAGGGCTACGAGCAGTACTTC. It encodes CSSSPKISGQGYEQYF.

As to this clone: Other DNA sequences within the sample encode an identical CDR3. The chain has TRBV7-3 and TRBJ1-2; a weak D match, TRBD1 (6 bases). The V gene lost 2 bases and the J gene lost 2 bases, with 6 bases spanning the gap. Germline V gives CDR1 SGHTA, CDR2 FQGTGA. This CDR3 is built from 13 residues. In DNA, the CDR3 is TGTGCCAGCAGCTTAGGACAGAACTATGGCTACACCTTC. Its translation: CASSLGQNYGYTF.

The J gene is TRBJ2-2, the V gene TRBV4-1; D gene uncertain. V lost 4 bases and J 3 bases, leaving 15 bases between the germline ends. The germline CDR1 and CDR2 sequences are MGHRA and YSYEKL. The CDR3 has 16 amino acids. The CDR3 sequence: CASSPIPTRDTGELFF. For the CDR3, the DNA is TGCGCCAGCAGCCCAATTCCCACCCGAGACACCGGGGAGCTGTTTTTT.

The chain recombines TRBV27 with TRBJ1-5; D uncertain. Germline CDR1 reads MNHEY; CDR2 reads SMNVEV (reference sequence). The CDR3 extends over 14 amino acids. The V end lost 5 bases, the J end lost 0 bases, and 8 bases lay between the germline ends. The CDR3 DNA reads TGTGCCAGCAGTCCTGTACATAGCAATCAGCCCCAGCATTTT. Amino acid sequence: CASSPVHSNQPQHF.

This chain joins TRBV18 and TRBJ2-3, with TRBD2 matching 10 bases. This CDR3 has 18 residues. CDR1 and CDR2 from the germline V gene are KGHSH and LQKENI. J lost 1 base, V lost 2 bases, and 9 bases had no gene match. CDR3 DNA: TGTGCCAGCTCACCAGTAATTCGAGCGGGGGGGCGCACAGATACGCAGTATTTT. Its translation: CASSPVIRAGGRTDTQYF.

V and J are TRBV9 and TRBJ2-2; 10 bases are shared with TRBD2. CDR1 and CDR2 from the germline V gene are SGDLS and YYNGEE. The CDR3 loop spans 15 amino acids. The ends lost 0 bases at V and 4 bases at J; junction bases unmatched: 0. The CDR3 region has the DNA TGTGCCAGCAGCGTAGGGACTAGCGGCACCGGGGAGCTGTTTTTT. It is translated as CASSVGTSGTGELFF.

The chain is built from TRBV28 and TRBJ2-7, with TRBD2 as a possible D gene (5 bases). The V gene lost 6 bases and the J gene lost 0 bases, with 15 bases spanning the gap. The germline V gene has CDR1 MDHEN and CDR2 SYDVKM. The CDR3 length is 15 residues. The CDR3 reads CASSYGILSSYEQYF. In DNA, the CDR3 is TGTGCCAGCAGCTACGGGATCTTAAGCTCCTACGAGCAGTACTTC.

The rearrangement uses TRBV28 and TRBJ1-2; 8 bases line up with TRBD1. The trim removed 4 bases at V and 0 bases at J, leaving 13 bases unmatched. Germline loops: CDR1 MDHEN, CDR2 SYDVKM. The CDR3 has 18 amino acids. The CDR3 nucleotides are TGTGCCAGCAGTTCCCAGGTGACAGGGGCCAGTCCTAACTATGGCTACACCTTC. Translation gives CASSSQVTGASPNYGYTF.

This chain links TRBV19 with TRBJ1-3; D is undetermined. The CDR3 covers 15 residues. The germline gives CDR1 LNHDA, CDR2 SQIVND (reference sequence). V shed 6 bases and J shed 4 bases, with 16 bases lying between them. The CDR3 protein is CASSALGRRGNTIYF. CDR3 coding DNA: TGTGCCAGTAGCGCACTTGGGCGCCGGGGAAACACCATATATTTT.